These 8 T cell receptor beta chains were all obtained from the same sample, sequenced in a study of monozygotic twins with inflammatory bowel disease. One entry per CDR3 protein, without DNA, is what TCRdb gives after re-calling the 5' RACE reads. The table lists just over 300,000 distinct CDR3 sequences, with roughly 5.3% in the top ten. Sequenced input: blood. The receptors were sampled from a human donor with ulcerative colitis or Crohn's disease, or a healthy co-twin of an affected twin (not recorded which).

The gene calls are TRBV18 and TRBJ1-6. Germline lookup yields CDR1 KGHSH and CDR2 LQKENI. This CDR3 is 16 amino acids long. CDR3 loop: CASSPTGGEKNSPLHF.

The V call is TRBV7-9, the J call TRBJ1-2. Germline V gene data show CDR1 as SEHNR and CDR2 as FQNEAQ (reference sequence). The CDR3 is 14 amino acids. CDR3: CASRLDGTNYGYTF. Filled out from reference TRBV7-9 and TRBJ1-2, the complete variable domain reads DTGVSQNPRHKITKRGQNVTFRCDPISEHNRLYWYRQTLGQGPEFLTYFQNEAQLEKSRLLSDRFSAERPKGSFSTLEIQRTEQGDSAMYLCASRLDGTNYGYTFGSGTRLTVV.

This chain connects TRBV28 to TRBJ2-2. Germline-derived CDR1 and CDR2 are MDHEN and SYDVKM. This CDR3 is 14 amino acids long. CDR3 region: CASNNRMNTGELFF.

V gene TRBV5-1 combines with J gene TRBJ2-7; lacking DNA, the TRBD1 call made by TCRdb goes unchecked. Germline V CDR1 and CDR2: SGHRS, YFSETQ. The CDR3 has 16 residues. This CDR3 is CASSLGRDRGFNEQYF. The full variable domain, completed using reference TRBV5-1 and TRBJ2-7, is KAGVTQTPRYLIKTRGQQVTLSCSPISGHRSVSWYQQTPGQGLQFLFEYFSETQRNKGNFPGRFSGRQFSNSRSEMNVSTLELGDSALYLCASSLGRDRGFNEQYFGPGTRLTVT.

CDR3 sequence: CSARKGATDLNQPQHF. The rearrangement links TRBV20-1 to TRBJ1-5; the TCRdb call, TRBD1, lacks DNA for checking. The germline V gene has CDR1 DFQATT and CDR2 SNEGSKA (reference sequence). The CDR3 is made up of 16 amino acids.

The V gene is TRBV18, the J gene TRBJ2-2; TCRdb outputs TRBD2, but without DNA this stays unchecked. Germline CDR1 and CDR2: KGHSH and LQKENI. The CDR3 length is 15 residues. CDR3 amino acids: CASSQSGSLTGELFF.

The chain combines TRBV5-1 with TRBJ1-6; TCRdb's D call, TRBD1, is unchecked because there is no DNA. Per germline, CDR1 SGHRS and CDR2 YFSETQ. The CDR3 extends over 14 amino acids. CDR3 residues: CASSQGQTNSPLHF.

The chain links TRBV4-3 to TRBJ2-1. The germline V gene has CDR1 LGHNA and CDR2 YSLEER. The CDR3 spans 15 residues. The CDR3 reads CASSQDFADLREQFF.